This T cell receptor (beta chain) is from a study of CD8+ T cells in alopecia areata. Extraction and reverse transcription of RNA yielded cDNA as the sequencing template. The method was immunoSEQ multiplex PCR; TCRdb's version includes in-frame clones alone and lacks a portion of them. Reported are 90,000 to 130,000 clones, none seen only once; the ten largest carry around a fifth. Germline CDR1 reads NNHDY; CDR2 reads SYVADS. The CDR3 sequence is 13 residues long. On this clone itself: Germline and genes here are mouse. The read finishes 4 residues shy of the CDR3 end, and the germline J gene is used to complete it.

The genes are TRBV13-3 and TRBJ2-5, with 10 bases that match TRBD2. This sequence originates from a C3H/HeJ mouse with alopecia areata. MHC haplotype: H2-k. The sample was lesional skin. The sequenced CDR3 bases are TGTGCCAGCCAACTGGGGGGGAGAGAC. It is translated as CASQLGGRD. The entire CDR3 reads CASQLGGRDTQYF.